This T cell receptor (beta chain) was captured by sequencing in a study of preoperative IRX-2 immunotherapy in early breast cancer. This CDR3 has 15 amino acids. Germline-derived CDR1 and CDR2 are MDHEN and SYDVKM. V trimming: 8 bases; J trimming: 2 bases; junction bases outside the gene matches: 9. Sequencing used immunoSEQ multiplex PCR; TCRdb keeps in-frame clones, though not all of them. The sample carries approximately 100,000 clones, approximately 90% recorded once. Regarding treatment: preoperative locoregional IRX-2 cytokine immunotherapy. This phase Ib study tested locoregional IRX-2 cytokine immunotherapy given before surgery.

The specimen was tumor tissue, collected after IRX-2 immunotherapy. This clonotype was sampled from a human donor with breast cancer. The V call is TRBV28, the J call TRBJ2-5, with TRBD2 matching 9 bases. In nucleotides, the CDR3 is TGTGCCAGCTCCCTAGGCGGGGGGGAGCAAGAGACCCAGTACTTC. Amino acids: CASSLGGGEQETQYF.